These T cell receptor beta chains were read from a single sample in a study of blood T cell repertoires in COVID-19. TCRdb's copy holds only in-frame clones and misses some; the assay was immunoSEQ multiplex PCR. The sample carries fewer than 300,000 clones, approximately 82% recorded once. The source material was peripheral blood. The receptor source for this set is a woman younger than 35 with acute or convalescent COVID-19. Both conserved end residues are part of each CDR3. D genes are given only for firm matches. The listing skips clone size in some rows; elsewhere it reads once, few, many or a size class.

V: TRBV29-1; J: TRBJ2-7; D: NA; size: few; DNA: TGCAGCGTTACCAGAGGATCCTACGAGCAGTACTTC; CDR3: CSVTRGSYEQYF
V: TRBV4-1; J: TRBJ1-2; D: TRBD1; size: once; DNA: TGCGCCAGCAGCCAAGGGCCGGGACAGGAGACTACATATGGCTACACCTTC; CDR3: CASSQGPGQETTYGYTF
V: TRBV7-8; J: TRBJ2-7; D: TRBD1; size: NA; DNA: TGTGCCAGCAGCTTAGCGGGACAGGGAGGGATCTACGAGCAGTACTTC; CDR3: CASSLAGQGGIYEQYF
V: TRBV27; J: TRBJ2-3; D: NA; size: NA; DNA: TGTGCCAGCAGTTCCTCCCTCCCGGTCTCTAGCACAGATACGCAGTATTTT; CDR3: CASSSSLPVSSTDTQYF
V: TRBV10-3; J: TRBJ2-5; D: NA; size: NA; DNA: TGTGCCACGGGTCTCTCAGAGACCCAGTACTTC; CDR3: CATGLSETQYF
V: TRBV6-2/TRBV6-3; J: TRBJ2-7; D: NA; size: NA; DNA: TGTGCCAGCAGCAACATACGGGGACTGCGTAAATACGAGCAGTACTTC; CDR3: CASSNIRGLRKYEQYF
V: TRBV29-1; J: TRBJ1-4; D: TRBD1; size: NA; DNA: TGCAGCGTTGGGGCAGGGGGCCGCCTGGGCGAAAAACTGTTTTTT; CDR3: CSVGAGGRLGEKLFF
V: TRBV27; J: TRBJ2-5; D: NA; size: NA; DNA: TGTGCCAGCAGTCCACTCGGGATATACCAAGAGACCCAGTACTTC; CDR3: CASSPLGIYQETQYF
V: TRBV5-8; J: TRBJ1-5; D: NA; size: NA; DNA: TGTGCCAGCAGCTTGAACACCTTCCTTAGCAATCAGCCCCAGCATTTT; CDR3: CASSLNTFLSNQPQHF
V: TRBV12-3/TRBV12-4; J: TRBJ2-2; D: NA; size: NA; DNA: TGTGCCAGCACCCTAGGGGGTGACGGGGAGCTGTTTTTT; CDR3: CASTLGGDGELFF
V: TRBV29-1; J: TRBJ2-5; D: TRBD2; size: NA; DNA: TGCAGCGTCGGGGGACTAGCGGGACGTCGGCAAGAGACCCAGTACTTC; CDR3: CSVGGLAGRRQETQYF
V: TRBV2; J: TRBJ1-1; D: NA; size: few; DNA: TGTGCCAGCAGCCGTTCCCTAAGTAGCACTGAAGCTTTCTTT; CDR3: CASSRSLSSTEAFF
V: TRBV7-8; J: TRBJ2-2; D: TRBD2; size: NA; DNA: TGTGCCAGCAGCTTCGGGGGACTAGCGGCAGGGGAGCTGTTTTTT; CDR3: CASSFGGLAAGELFF
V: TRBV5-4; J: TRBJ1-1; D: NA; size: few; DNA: TGTGCCAGCAGCTTGCGGGGTAGCACTGAAGCTTTCTTT; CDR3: CASSLRGSTEAFF
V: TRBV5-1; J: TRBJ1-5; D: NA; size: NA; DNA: TGCGCCAGCAGCTTAAGCAGGAATCAGCCCCAGCATTTT; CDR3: CASSLSRNQPQHF
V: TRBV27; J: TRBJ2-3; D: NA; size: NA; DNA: TGTGCCAGCAGTTTATTCGGCAGGGGAACCACAGATACGCAGTATTTT; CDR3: CASSLFGRGTTDTQYF
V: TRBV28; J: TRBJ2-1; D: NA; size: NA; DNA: TGTGCCAGCACTTTCGGGGTCAATGAGCAGTTCTTC; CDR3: CASTFGVNEQFF
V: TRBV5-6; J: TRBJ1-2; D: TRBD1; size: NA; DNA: TGTGCCAGCAGCACCTGGGACAGGGGGCTGTATGGCTACACCTTC; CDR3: CASSTWDRGLYGYTF
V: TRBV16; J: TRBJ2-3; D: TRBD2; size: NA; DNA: TGTGCCAGCAGCCATCGGACTAGCGGAATGACGCAGTATTTT; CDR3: CASSHRTSGMTQYF
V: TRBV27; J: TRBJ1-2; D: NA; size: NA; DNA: TGTGCCAGCAGTTTAGACAGGACTGACTATGGCTACACCTTC; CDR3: CASSLDRTDYGYTF
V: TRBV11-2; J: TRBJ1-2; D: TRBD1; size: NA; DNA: TGTGCCAGCAGCCAAGACAGGGCTGGCTACACCTTC; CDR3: CASSQDRAGYTF
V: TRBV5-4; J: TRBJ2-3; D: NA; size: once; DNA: TGTGCCAGCAGCAAAGTGGGGGGGGCCGGCACAGATACGCAGTATTTT; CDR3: CASSKVGGAGTDTQYF
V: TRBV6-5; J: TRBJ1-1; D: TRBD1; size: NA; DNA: TGTGCCAGCAGTACCAGGACAGGGAACACTGAAGCTTTCTTT; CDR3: CASSTRTGNTEAFF
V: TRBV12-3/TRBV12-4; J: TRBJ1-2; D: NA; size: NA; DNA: TGTGCCAGCACTTTTGGAGGCATGGCCGGCTACACCTTC; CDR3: CASTFGGMAGYTF